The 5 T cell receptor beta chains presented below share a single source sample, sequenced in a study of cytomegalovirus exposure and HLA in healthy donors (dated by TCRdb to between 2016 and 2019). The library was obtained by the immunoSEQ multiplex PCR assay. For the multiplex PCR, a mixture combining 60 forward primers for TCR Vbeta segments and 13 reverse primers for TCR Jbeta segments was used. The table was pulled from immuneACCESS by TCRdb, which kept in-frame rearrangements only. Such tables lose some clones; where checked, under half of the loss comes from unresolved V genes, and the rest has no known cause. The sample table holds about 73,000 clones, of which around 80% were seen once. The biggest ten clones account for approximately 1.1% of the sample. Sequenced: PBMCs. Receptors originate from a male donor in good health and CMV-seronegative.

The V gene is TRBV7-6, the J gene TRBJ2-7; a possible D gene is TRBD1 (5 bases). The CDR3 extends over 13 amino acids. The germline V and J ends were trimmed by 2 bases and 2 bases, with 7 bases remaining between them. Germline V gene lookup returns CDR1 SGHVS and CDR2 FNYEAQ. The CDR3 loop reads CASSLNRPYEQYF. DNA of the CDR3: TGTGCCAGCAGCTTAAACAGGCCCTACGAGCAGTACTTC.

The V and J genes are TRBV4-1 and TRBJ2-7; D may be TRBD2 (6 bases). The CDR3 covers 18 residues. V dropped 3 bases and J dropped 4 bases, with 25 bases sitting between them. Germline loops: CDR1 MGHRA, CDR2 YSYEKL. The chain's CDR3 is CASSHEDLIGGNLYEQYF. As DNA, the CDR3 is TGCGCCAGCAGCCACGAAGACTTGATTGGGGGGAACTTATACGAGCAGTACTTC.

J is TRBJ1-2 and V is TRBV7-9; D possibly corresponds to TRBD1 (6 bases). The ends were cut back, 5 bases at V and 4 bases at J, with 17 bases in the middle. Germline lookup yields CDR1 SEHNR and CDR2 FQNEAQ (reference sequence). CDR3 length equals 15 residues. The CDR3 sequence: CASSPPDRPTYGYTF. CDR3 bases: TGTGCCAGCAGCCCACCCGACAGGCCTACCTATGGCTACACCTTC.

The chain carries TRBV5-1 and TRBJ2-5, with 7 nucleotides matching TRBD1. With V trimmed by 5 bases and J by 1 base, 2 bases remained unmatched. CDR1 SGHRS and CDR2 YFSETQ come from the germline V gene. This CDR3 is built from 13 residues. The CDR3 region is CASSQGVQETQYF. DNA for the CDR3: TGCGCCAGCAGTCAGGGGGTCCAAGAGACCCAGTACTTC.

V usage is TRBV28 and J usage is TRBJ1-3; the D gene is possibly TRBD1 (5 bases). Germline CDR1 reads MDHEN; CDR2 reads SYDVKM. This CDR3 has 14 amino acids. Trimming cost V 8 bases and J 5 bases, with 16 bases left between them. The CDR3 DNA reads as TGTGCCAGCGTGGATGGTCAGGGAAGAAACACCATATATTTT. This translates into CASVDGQGRNTIYF. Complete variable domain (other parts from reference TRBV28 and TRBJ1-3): DVKVTQSSRYLVKRTGEKVFLECVQDMDHENMFWYRQDPGLGLRLIYFSYDVKMKEKGDIPEGYSVSREKKERFSLILESASTNQTSMYLCASVDGQGRNTIYFGEGSWLTVV.